This TCR beta chain was recovered during a study of T-cell memory formation after mild COVID-19. Study-level background: Among the donors, TCR clusters were largely specific to each donor. Findings and limits, study-wide: For contracting clones, CD4+ ones sat mainly in CM and EM, CD8+ in EMRA.

CDR1 and CDR2 from the germline V gene are SGHRS and YFSETQ. This CDR3 is 17 amino acids long. V lost 0 bases and J lost 0; bases outside the gene matches: 5. About this clonotype: Its antigen is unidentified.

MiXCR, run by TCRdb on the 5' RACE reads, gives a single entry per CDR3 protein. The table lists 450,000 to 650,000 distinct CDR3 sequences, roughly 22% of them singletons, with 9.5% to 15% in the top ten. This receptor was identified in an adult woman who had mild COVID-19 (a few samples of this study predate the infection). Cell type and time point are not known. Sequencing used PBMCs or a T cell subset sorted from them (not recorded which). V usage is TRBV5-1 and J usage is TRBJ2-3, with 9 bases identical to TRBD2. DNA of the CDR3: TGCGCCAGCAGCTTGGGACTAGCGGACACTAGCACAGATACGCAGTATTTT. It is translated as CASSLGLADTSTDTQYF.